A single sample gave rise to the 32 T cell receptor beta chains below, sequenced in a study of T cells in Graves' hyperthyroidism and ophthalmopathy. What was amplified from RNA transcripts were TCR beta CDR3 regions. First-round RT-PCR targeting the TCR CDR3 was performed with the HTBI primer set. MiXCR, applied by TCRdb to the multiplex PCR reads, yields one record per CDR3 protein. The sample lists about 590,000 distinct CDR3 sequences, over 12% seen once, with roughly 7% in the top ten. The sample consisted of blood. The receptors here all came from a woman aged 18-30 years with Graves' ophthalmopathy.

A few counts support this clonotype. The chain carries TRBV19 and TRBJ1-5; TRBD1 might be the D (5 bases). CDR1 is LNHDA and CDR2 is SQIVND in the germline V gene (reference sequence). The CDR3 is 16 residues long. V was pared by 5 bases and J by 1 base, with 15 bases between. CDR3 region: CASSAQGFYSNQPQHF. CDR3 coding DNA: TGTGCCAGTAGTGCCCAGGGATTTTACAGCAATCAGCCCCAGCATTTT.

The chain uses TRBV6-1 and TRBJ2-7; D gene unclear. V lost 6 bases to trimming and J lost 5 bases, with 11 bases between them. The germline V gene encodes CDR1 MNHNS and CDR2 SASEGT. This CDR3 spans 12 amino acids. The DNA for the CDR3 is TGTGCCAGCAGCATGGAGTGGGACGAGCAGTACTTC. It specifies CASSMEWDEQYF.

In this sample, this clonotype turned up many times. The chain uses TRBV12-3 or TRBV12-4 and TRBJ2-5; maybe TRBD1 (6 bases). The V end lost 3 bases, the J end lost 0 bases, and 8 bases lay between the germline ends. This CDR3 is built from 14 residues. The chain's CDR3 is CASSFRTDQETQYF. The CDR3 DNA is TGTGCCAGCAGTTTCAGGACAGACCAAGAGACCCAGTACTTC.

This clonotype appeared many times. The rearrangement uses TRBV7-2 and TRBJ2-1; D is unclear. V lost 5 bases, J lost 4 bases, and 18 bases lay in between. This CDR3 region has 16 residues. Germline V CDR1 and CDR2: SGHTA, FQGNSA. The CDR3 bases are TGTGCCAGCAGCGCCACCACAGCTTCCCCTTACAATGAGCAGTTCTTC. It is translated as CASSATTASPYNEQFF.

The rearrangement links TRBV5-1 to TRBJ2-2; 11 nucleotides match TRBD2. This CDR3 comprises 17 residues. The trim removed 2 bases at V and 4 bases at J, leaving 7 bases unmatched. Germline CDR1 SGHRS, CDR2 YFSETQ. CDR3 protein: CASSFLLAGGGTGELFF. The CDR3 DNA reads TGCGCCAGCAGCTTCCTCCTAGCGGGAGGTGGCACCGGGGAGCTGTTTTTT.

This clonotype was seen at least ten times. V and J are TRBV6-2 or TRBV6-3 and TRBJ1-1; possibly TRBD1 for D (5 bases). V lost 7 bases to trimming and J lost 4 bases, with 13 bases between them. CDR3 length: 13 residues. Germline values: CDR1 MNHEY, CDR2 SVGEGT. For the CDR3, the DNA is TGTGCCAGCAACGGGGCAGGGACCACTGAAGCTTTCTTT. Amino acid sequence: CASNGAGTTEAFF.

Many counts were recorded for this clonotype. The rearrangement joins TRBV12-3 or TRBV12-4 to TRBJ1-5; 7 bases agree with TRBD1. This CDR3 is 13 amino acids long. Trimming at V came to 8 bases and at J to 4 bases, leaving 5 bases not matched to a gene. CDR3 residues: CASGRQGNQPQHF. CDR3 in DNA: TGTGCCAGCGGAAGACAGGGTAATCAGCCCCAGCATTTT.

This clonotype was found many times. The chain links TRBV7-9 to TRBJ2-5; D possibly corresponds to TRBD2 (6 bases). The germline V and J ends were trimmed by 5 bases and 2 bases, with 18 bases remaining between them. Germline CDR1 reads SEHNR; CDR2 reads FQNEAQ (reference sequence). The CDR3 loop spans 16 amino acids. The CDR3 sequence: CASSIRLGGVQETQYF. The CDR3 nucleotides read TGTGCCAGCAGCATACGCTTGGGCGGGGTACAAGAGACCCAGTACTTC.

At least ten counts were recorded for this clonotype. The chain uses TRBV10-3 and TRBJ1-4; the match to TRBD1 covers 9 bases. Germline CDR1 and CDR2: ENHRY and SYGVKD. This CDR3 contains 14 residues. V lost 7 bases and J lost 8; bases outside the gene matches: 8. CDR3 protein: CAIKSTGGEEKLFF. CDR3 in DNA: TGTGCCATCAAAAGCACAGGGGGCGAGGAAAAACTGTTTTTT.

This clonotype was seen at least ten times. The chain couples TRBV6-2 or TRBV6-3 to TRBJ2-7; 7 bases agree with TRBD1. This CDR3 is 14 amino acids long. Per the germline V gene, CDR1 is MNHEY and CDR2 is SVGEGT. Germline trimming cut 6 bases from V and 4 bases from J; bases unmatched to any gene: 9. The CDR3 sequence: CASRSWDSGYEQYF. Here the CDR3 DNA reads TGTGCCAGCAGATCCTGGGACAGTGGTTACGAGCAGTACTTC.

V gene TRBV20-1 combines with J gene TRBJ1-3; D gene ambiguous. Germline V gene sequence: CDR1 DFQATT, CDR2 SNEGSKA (reference sequence). Trimming left V 4 bases short and J 0 bases short, with 13 bases between. CDR3 length: 15 amino acids. This CDR3 is CSAKSHSISGNTIYF. The CDR3 DNA sequence: TGCAGTGCTAAGAGCCACAGTATCTCTGGAAACACCATATATTTT.

This clonotype has only a few counts. V usage is TRBV10-3 and J usage is TRBJ2-1, with 11 bases that match TRBD1. The CDR3 contains 14 residues. V lost 9 bases, J lost 8 bases, and 9 bases stayed unmatched. Germline CDR1 ENHRY, CDR2 SYGVKD. CDR3 bases: TGTGCCATATCCGGGACAGGGGGTTTCTATGAGCAGTTCTTC. It yields the protein CAISGTGGFYEQFF.

This clonotype has a count of ten or more. The chain has TRBV27 and TRBJ2-7; possibly TRBD1 or TRBD2 for D (5 bases each). Germline loops: CDR1 MNHEY, CDR2 SMNVEV (reference sequence). CDR3 length: 14 residues. Trimming shortened V by 1 base and J by 4 bases, and 11 bases separated the two germline ends. The CDR3 DNA is TGTGCCAGCAGTTTATGGGGGAATTCTTACGAGCAGTACTTC. As protein: CASSLWGNSYEQYF.

This clonotype has ten or more counts. The gene calls are TRBV28 and TRBJ2-1, with 11 bases identical to TRBD2. V lost 6 bases to trimming and J lost 10 bases; unmatched junction nucleotides: 11. Germline V gene data show CDR1 as MDHEN and CDR2 as SYDVKM. The CDR3 spans 15 residues. In nucleotides, the CDR3 is TGTGCCAGCAGCTCCGGGACTAGCGGAATGGGGGAGCAGTTCTTC. Amino acids: CASSSGTSGMGEQFF.

This clonotype has at least ten counts. This chain uses TRBV3-1 with TRBJ2-7; TRBD1 matches at 9 bases. There are 14 residues in the CDR3. Germline V lookup: CDR1 LGHDT, CDR2 YNNKEL (reference sequence). V shed 4 bases, J shed 3 bases, and the junction held 4 bases outside the gene matches. CDR3 protein: CASSRTGEGYEQYF. The CDR3 DNA reads as TGTGCCAGCAGCCGGACAGGGGAAGGCTACGAGCAGTACTTC.

In this sample, this clonotype turned up many times. V gene TRBV30 combines with J gene TRBJ1-5; tentatively, D is TRBD1 (6 bases). Per the germline V gene, CDR1 is GTSNPN and CDR2 is SVGIG (reference sequence). The CDR3 runs 14 residues. With 4 bases removed from V and 0 bases from J, the gap between germline ends came to 10 bases. In DNA form, the CDR3 reads TGTGCCTGGAATCAGGGGAGTAGCAATCAGCCCCAGCATTTT. It encodes CAWNQGSSNQPQHF. Combining the CDR3 with reference TRBV30 and TRBJ1-5 gives the whole variable domain SQTIHQWPATLVQPVGSPLSLECTVEGTSNPNLYWYRQAAGRGLQLLFYSVGIGQISSEVPQNLSASRPQDRQFILSSKKLLLSDSGFYLCAWNQGSSNQPQHFGDGTRLSIL.

Ten or more counts support this clonotype. V gene TRBV20-1 combines with J gene TRBJ1-5; possibly TRBD1 for D (6 bases). The V gene's germline CDR1 is DFQATT and CDR2 SNEGSKA (reference sequence). The CDR3 runs to 17 residues. The germline V and J ends were trimmed by 0 bases and 2 bases, with 17 bases remaining between them. CDR3 region: CSARDRYRASRNQPQHF. The CDR3 nucleotides are TGCAGTGCTAGAGATCGTTACAGGGCCAGCCGCAATCAGCCCCAGCATTTT.

There are many counts of this clonotype. The rearrangement links TRBV30 to TRBJ2-7, with D uncertain. Germline V gene data show CDR1 as GTSNPN and CDR2 as SVGIG (reference sequence). V was trimmed by 1 base and J by 2 bases, leaving 12 bases between them. The CDR3 runs 14 residues. Here the CDR3 reads CAWSDPTRTYEQYF. For the CDR3, the DNA is TGTGCCTGGAGTGACCCGACACGTACCTACGAGCAGTACTTC.

This clonotype was counted ten times or more. V usage is TRBV28 and J usage is TRBJ1-2; the D gene is possibly TRBD1 (6 bases). Trimming stripped 4 bases from V and 3 bases from J, with 15 bases between. The CDR3 is made up of 15 amino acids. The germline V gene has CDR1 MDHEN and CDR2 SYDVKM. In DNA form, the CDR3 reads TGTGCCAGCAGTTCGTCCGGGACAAACGACTATGGCTACACCTTC. It yields the protein CASSSSGTNDYGYTF.

As regards this clonotype: Given a much more abundant clone one base away, this may be a read error. J is TRBJ2-7 and V is TRBV24-1; D call uncertain. CDR3 length equals 12 residues. The V end lost 4 bases, the J end lost 2 bases, and 5 bases lay between the germline ends. Per germline, CDR1 KGHDR and CDR2 SFDVKD. CDR3 sequence reads: CATSEGTYEQYF. The DNA for the CDR3 is TGTGCCACCAGTGAGGGGACCTACGAGCAGTACTTC.

The rearrangement links TRBV2 to TRBJ2-1; D is uncertain. CDR3 length: 14 amino acids. With 8 bases removed from V and 8 bases from J, the gap between germline ends came to 19 bases. Germline V gene sequence: CDR1 SNHLY, CDR2 FYNNEI. CDR3 coding DNA: TGTGCCAGCTTGCCTCGCCGATCCGTTGATGAGCAGTTCTTC. This encodes CASLPRRSVDEQFF.

This clonotype appeared many times. This chain connects TRBV28 to TRBJ2-7; TRBD2 matches 7 bases. V was clipped by 6 bases and J by 6 bases; unmatched bases: 5. CDR1 and CDR2 from the germline V gene are MDHEN and SYDVKM. The CDR3 consists of 12 residues. The CDR3 DNA reads TGTGCCAGCAGCCTCGGGGGGTTCGAGCAGTACTTC. Translated: CASSLGGFEQYF.

This clonotype was found many times. The rearrangement joins TRBV19 to TRBJ1-1; the D is unclear. The V end was cut by 3 bases, the J end by 7 bases, with 18 bases between. The CDR3 contains 15 residues. CDR1 and CDR2 (germline): LNHDA, SQIVND (reference sequence). DNA of the CDR3: TGTGCCAGTAGTATGGGCGGCGGCATTAATGTTGAAGCTTTCTTT. It translates to CASSMGGGINVEAFF.

The chain uses TRBV11-2 and TRBJ2-2; the match to TRBD1 covers 8 bases. V trimming: 5 bases; J trimming: 6 bases; junction bases outside the gene matches: 5. The V gene's germline CDR1 is SGHAT and CDR2 FQNNGV. The CDR3 runs 14 residues. The CDR3: CASSLDRVAGELFF. CDR3 coding DNA: TGTGCCAGCAGCCTGGACAGGGTTGCCGGGGAGCTGTTTTTT.

In this sample, this clonotype turned up many times. This sequence joins TRBV6-1 and TRBJ2-1; 15 bases are shared with TRBD2. CDR3 length: 15 amino acids. The germline CDR1 and CDR2 sequences are MNHNS and SASEGT. V was clipped by 3 bases and J by 7 bases; unmatched bases: 1. The CDR3 sequence is CASSEGLAGGNEQFF. The CDR3, as DNA: TGTGCCAGCAGTGAGGGACTAGCGGGAGGTAATGAGCAGTTCTTC.

The V call is TRBV7-2, the J call TRBJ1-2, with 9 nucleotides matching TRBD1. This CDR3 spans 14 amino acids. CDR1 and CDR2 from the germline V gene are SGHTA and FQGNSA. V lost 5 bases to trimming and J lost 8 bases; unmatched junction nucleotides: 9. The chain's CDR3 is CASSHGTGKDGYTF. The CDR3, as DNA: TGTGCCAGCAGCCATGGGACAGGGAAGGACGGCTACACCTTC.

This clonotype was seen a handful of times. This could be a read error, since a much larger clone is one nucleotide away. The chain is built from TRBV6-2 or TRBV6-3 and TRBJ1-6; D is uncertain. The CDR3 covers 16 residues. Germline-derived CDR1 and CDR2 are MNHEY and SVGEGT. CDR3 coding DNA: TGTGCCAGCAGTCACTCGAGGCGCGGGCCGAATTCACCCCTCCACTTT. Amino acid sequence: CASSHSRRGPNSPLHF.

J is TRBJ2-1 and V is TRBV7-2; 8 bases align to TRBD2. Germline lookup yields CDR1 SGHTA and CDR2 FQGNSA. The CDR3 covers 16 residues. V was pared by 5 bases and J by 2 bases, with 8 bases of the junction left unmatched. CDR3 coding DNA: TGTGCCAGCAGCCCGAAGTCGGGACTAGCCTACAATGAGCAGTTCTTC. Translating gives CASSPKSGLAYNEQFF.

This clonotype has more than one count but fewer than ten. V and J are TRBV9 and TRBJ2-3, with a weak D call TRBD2 (5 bases). The CDR3 sequence is 16 residues long. Per germline, CDR1 SGDLS and CDR2 YYNGEE. V was clipped by 0 bases and J by 2 bases, with 13 bases between them. CDR3 bases: TGTGCCAGCAGCGTAGGAGCGGCCTTCGACACAGATACGCAGTATTTT. It is translated as CASSVGAAFDTDTQYF.

This clonotype was recorded many times. This chain connects TRBV5-1 to TRBJ1-1, with TRBD1 matching over 7 bases. Germline values: CDR1 SGHRS, CDR2 YFSETQ. V lost 2 bases, J lost 0 bases, and 7 bases stayed unmatched. This CDR3 is built from 16 residues. The CDR3 is CASSFDRAILNTEAFF. CDR3 bases: TGCGCCAGCAGCTTTGACAGGGCGATCTTGAACACTGAAGCTTTCTTT.

Ten or more counts support this clonotype. CDR3 in DNA: TGTGCCAGCAGCTATACAGGGGGACTAGCGGGTTACAATGAGCAGTTCTTC. Translation gives CASSYTGGLAGYNEQFF. The V gene is TRBV11-1, the J gene TRBJ2-1; 12 nucleotides line up with TRBD2. This CDR3 region has 17 residues. Germline V lookup: CDR1 SGHAT, CDR2 FQDESV (reference sequence). With V trimmed by 4 bases and J by 4 bases, 8 bases remained unmatched.

The rearrangement links TRBV28 to TRBJ2-1; 9 bases align to TRBD2. The CDR3 covers 15 residues. With V trimmed by 6 bases and J by 5 bases, 8 bases remained unmatched. CDR1 and CDR2 from the germline V gene are MDHEN and SYDVKM. This CDR3 reads CASSPPSGTHNEQFF. CDR3 nucleotides: TGTGCCAGCAGCCCCCCTAGCGGGACGCACAATGAGCAGTTCTTC.